The next 27 T cell receptor beta chains were all read from a single sample in a study of glioma-infiltrating T cells after dendritic cell vaccination. Stated time point: after dendritic cell vaccination, including at tumor progression/relapse. Sequencing used immunoSEQ multiplex PCR; TCRdb keeps in-frame clones, though not all of them. The table has more than 9,000 clones, around 84% seen once; the top ten hold roughly two fifths. Sequenced here: blood, sampled after dendritic cell vaccination. The receptors derive from a human donor with glioblastoma.

This chain joins TRBV14 and TRBJ1-3; possible D gene TRBD1, 6 bases. V was pared by 0 bases and J by 0 bases, with 18 bases between. Germline V gene lookup returns CDR1 SGHDN and CDR2 FVKESK. The CDR3 is 19 amino acids. CDR3 bases: TGTGCCAGCAGCCAAGATTGGGGGCAGGGTACCCTCTCTGGAAACACCATATATTTT. Protein sequence: CASSQDWGQGTLSGNTIYF.

V is TRBV7-2 and J is TRBJ1-5; 8 bases match TRBD1. This CDR3 comprises 14 residues. Germline V gives CDR1 SGHTA, CDR2 FQGNSA. V lost 5 bases to trimming and J lost 4 bases; unmatched junction nucleotides: 4. The CDR3 loop is CASSQGTGNQPQHF. The DNA of the CDR3 is TGTGCCAGCAGCCAAGGGACAGGTAATCAGCCCCAGCATTTT.

The genes are TRBV30 and TRBJ1-4; D is perhaps TRBD1 (6 bases). The CDR3 spans 18 residues. From germline, CDR1 is GTSNPN and CDR2 SVGIG (reference sequence). V was pared by 3 bases and J by 10 bases, with 30 bases between. CDR3 residues: CAWSARTAGGREAGKLFF. CDR3 sequence (DNA): TGTGCCTGGAGCGCTAGGACAGCTGGGGGACGGGAGGCGGGAAAACTGTTTTTT.

The chain couples TRBV4-1 to TRBJ2-1; 9 bases are shared with TRBD1. The ends lost 2 bases at V and 3 bases at J; junction bases unmatched: 2. Per the germline V gene, CDR1 is MGHRA and CDR2 is YSYEKL. CDR3 length: 15 residues. The CDR3 nucleotides are TGCGCCAGCAGCCAATGGACAGGGGTCTACAATGAGCAGTTCTTC. It codes for CASSQWTGVYNEQFF.

V is TRBV6-6 and J is TRBJ2-1, with a tentative D call TRBD2 (5 bases). The germline V gene encodes CDR1 MNHNY and CDR2 SVGAGI (reference sequence). With 5 bases removed from V and 1 base from J, the gap between germline ends came to 9 bases. This CDR3 comprises 14 residues. The DNA of the CDR3 is TGTGCCAGCAGTCCCCGGGGTTCCTACAATGAGCAGTTCTTC. This translates into CASSPRGSYNEQFF.

The chain employs TRBV5-6 and TRBJ2-7; 9 nucleotides agree with TRBD2. Looked up from germline, CDR1 is SGHDT and CDR2 is YYEEEE. CDR3 length: 13 amino acids. V trimming: 4 bases; J trimming: 3 bases; junction bases outside the gene matches: 2. The CDR3 nucleotides are TGTGCCAGCAGCCAAGCGGGGGGCTACGAGCAGTACTTC. Translated: CASSQAGGYEQYF. The full variable domain, completed using reference TRBV5-6 and TRBJ2-7, is DAGVTQSPTHLIKTRGQQVTLRCSPKSGHDTVSWYQQALGQGPQFIFQYYEEEERQRGNFPDRFSGHQFPNYSSELNVNALLLGDSALYLCASSQAGGYEQYFGPGTRLTVT.

The rearrangement joins TRBV5-1 to TRBJ2-5, with 12 bases lining up with TRBD2. Germline V CDR1 and CDR2: SGHRS, YFSETQ. The CDR3 has 14 residues. J gave up 1 base and V 8 bases, and 3 bases lay outside the gene matches. CDR3 DNA sequence: TGCGCCAGTTCTAGCGGGAGGGGCCAAGAGACCCAGTACTTC. Protein sequence: CASSSGRGQETQYF.

V and J are TRBV2 and TRBJ2-1; tentative D call: TRBD2 (5 bases). In germline, CDR1 is SNHLY, CDR2 FYNNEI. V was cut by 3 bases and J by 8 bases, with 17 bases left in between. The length of the CDR3 is 15 residues. CDR3: CASSDYSGIRYEQFF. CDR3 bases: TGTGCCAGCAGTGATTACTCCGGGATAAGGTATGAGCAGTTCTTC.

The V and J genes are TRBV7-6 and TRBJ2-1; D might be TRBD2 (6 bases). This CDR3 contains 15 residues. Trimming shortened V by 5 bases and J by 5 bases, and 16 bases separated the two germline ends. Germline lookup yields CDR1 SGHVS and CDR2 FNYEAQ. The CDR3 region has the DNA TGTGCCAGCAGCCACGTGAAGTCGGGGGACAATGAGCAGTTCTTC. Translating gives CASSHVKSGDNEQFF.

The chain has TRBV6-1 and TRBJ1-1; D may be TRBD1 (6 bases). From germline, CDR1 is MNHNS and CDR2 SASEGT. CDR3 size: 13 residues. The V and J ends lost 7 bases and 12 bases respectively, with 21 bases between them. The CDR3 DNA reads as TGTGCCAGCAAGGCCGCCCCGGACAGAAGGCCTTTCTTT. Translating it yields CASKAAPDRRPFF.

CDR3 bases: TGTGCCAGCAGCCGGACAGGGGAGTACACTGAAGCTTTCTTT. It codes for CASSRTGEYTEAFF. The rearrangement uses TRBV7-9 and TRBJ1-1; 9 bases align to TRBD1. This CDR3 has 14 amino acids. The J segment lost 3 bases and the V segment lost 5 bases, leaving 4 bases of the junction unmatched. The germline V gene has CDR1 SEHNR and CDR2 FQNEAQ (reference sequence).

This clone has only one observation. The V call is TRBV6-5, the J call TRBJ1-2; TRBD1 aligns across 7 bases. The V gene's germline CDR1 is MNHEY and CDR2 SVGAGI. Germline trimming cut 6 bases from V and 3 bases from J; bases unmatched to any gene: 7. CDR3 length: 14 amino acids. The CDR3 nucleotides read TGTGCCAGCAGACCGACAGGGCGATACTATGGCTACACCTTC. Protein sequence: CASRPTGRYYGYTF.

The chain has TRBV6-6 and TRBJ2-1; D is perhaps TRBD2 (5 bases). CDR3 size: 15 residues. Germline V gene sequence: CDR1 MNHNY, CDR2 SVGAGI (reference sequence). Trimming pared 6 bases from V and 7 bases from J, leaving 19 bases between. The CDR3 protein is CASRRTGELQNEQFF. For the CDR3, the DNA is TGTGCCAGCAGACGCACCGGGGAACTACAAAATGAGCAGTTCTTC.

The chain links TRBV5-6 to TRBJ2-3, with 7 bases lining up with TRBD2. The CDR3 extends over 16 amino acids. Looked up from germline, CDR1 is SGHDT and CDR2 is YYEEEE. J gave up 5 bases and V 0 bases, and 9 bases lay outside the gene matches. The CDR3 is CASSLGAGVIKDTQYF. DNA of the CDR3: TGTGCCAGCAGCTTGGGCGCGGGGGTAATTAAAGATACGCAGTATTTT.

This clone has a single count. V usage is TRBV7-7 and J usage is TRBJ2-3; tentative D call: TRBD2 (6 bases). V was shortened by 5 bases and J by 2 bases, with 14 bases between the two germline ends. The CDR3 covers 15 residues. Per germline, CDR1 SSHAT and CDR2 FNYEAQ (reference sequence). CDR3 amino acids: CASSRGDSNTDTQYF. The CDR3 DNA is TGTGCCAGCAGCCGTGGGGACTCTAACACAGATACGCAGTATTTT. Based on the CDR3 plus reference TRBV7-7 and TRBJ2-3, the full variable domain is GAGVSQSPRYKVTKRGQDVTLRCDPISSHATLYWYQQALGQGPEFLTYFNYEAQPDKSGLPSDRFSAERPEGSISTLTIQRTEQRDSAMYRCASSRGDSNTDTQYFGPGTRLTVL.

The rearrangement joins TRBV27 to TRBJ1-3; D unclear. V was clipped by 4 bases and J by 9 bases, with 13 bases between them. Germline values: CDR1 MNHEY, CDR2 SMNVEV (reference sequence). The CDR3 is made up of 13 amino acids. The CDR3 nucleotides read TGTGCCAGCAGTTCTCGTTATCCGGGCACCATATATTTT. It encodes CASSSRYPGTIYF.

The V gene is TRBV29-1, the J gene TRBJ2-7; 10 positions match TRBD1. The CDR3 runs 15 residues. Unmatched junction bases numbered 12, after V lost 5 bases and J lost 5 bases. CDR1 and CDR2 (germline): SQVTM, ANQGSEA. CDR3 coding DNA: TGCAGCGTTTCCGGGACAGGGGCCTCAAACAACGAGCAGTACTTC. Its translation is CSVSGTGASNNEQYF.

V usage is TRBV19 and J usage is TRBJ2-3; TRBD2 might be the D (5 bases). V lost 3 bases and J lost 3, with 10 bases in between. CDR1 is LNHDA, CDR2 SQIVND, per germline (reference sequence). This CDR3 spans 14 amino acids. The CDR3 DNA follows: TGTGCCAGTAGTATGGGGTGGAGGACAGATACGCAGTATTTT. Residues: CASSMGWRTDTQYF.

In nucleotides, the CDR3 is TGTGCCAGCAGCTTACGAGGGAACACTGAAGCTTTCTTT. Translated: CASSLRGNTEAFF. The chain has TRBV7-8 and TRBJ1-1; D not certain. V was shortened by 2 bases and J by 1 base, with 5 bases between the two germline ends. From germline, CDR1 is SGHVS and CDR2 FQNEAQ. This CDR3 has 13 amino acids.

The chain is built from TRBV19 and TRBJ2-4; a weak D match, TRBD2 (5 bases). Deletions cut 1 base from V and 3 bases from J, with 16 bases between. Germline V lookup: CDR1 LNHDA, CDR2 SQIVND (reference sequence). The CDR3 is 17 amino acids. This chain's CDR3 is CASSIAVGGLDKNIQYF. In nucleotides, the CDR3 is TGTGCCAGTAGTATAGCGGTAGGAGGCTTGGACAAAAACATTCAGTACTTC.

Here the CDR3 DNA reads TGTGCCAGCAGTACTAGCGGCTTCTACAATGAGCAGTTCTTC. This gives the protein CASSTSGFYNEQFF. The V gene is TRBV28, the J gene TRBJ2-1, with 8 bases fitting TRBD2. CDR3 length: 14 amino acids. V trimming: 5 bases; J trimming: 3 bases; junction bases outside the gene matches: 3. Germline loops: CDR1 MDHEN, CDR2 SYDVKM.

This clone occurred once. This rearrangement joins TRBV7-8 to TRBJ2-5; 11 bases agree with TRBD1. Germline CDR1 reads SGHVS; CDR2 reads FQNEAQ. With V trimmed by 5 bases and J by 8 bases, 7 bases remained unmatched. This CDR3 is built from 14 residues. The chain's CDR3 is CASSLRDRGYTQYF. CDR3 nucleotide sequence: TGTGCCAGCAGCCTCCGGGACAGGGGGTATACCCAGTACTTC.

The chain combines TRBV4-3 with TRBJ2-3; no firm D call. The ends were cut back, 1 base at V and 2 bases at J, with 4 bases in the middle. CDR1 is LGHNA and CDR2 is YSLEER in the germline V gene. The CDR3 loop spans 13 amino acids. The CDR3 loop reads CASSQVVTDTQYF. The CDR3 DNA reads TGCGCCAGCAGCCAAGTAGTCACAGATACGCAGTATTTT.

The CDR3 protein is CASSRTGGYEQYF. The CDR3, as DNA: TGTGCCAGTAGTAGGACAGGGGGTTACGAGCAGTACTTC. The gene calls are TRBV19 and TRBJ2-5; 10 positions agree with TRBD1. The J call is in doubt because the DNA end fits TRBJ2-7 better. The CDR3 contains 13 residues. Germline CDR1 and CDR2: LNHDA and SQIVND (reference sequence).

The chain is built from TRBV19 and TRBJ2-2; TRBD2 aligns across 7 bases. The germline CDR1 and CDR2 sequences are LNHDA and SQIVND (reference sequence). J was trimmed by 4 bases and V by 10 bases; bases with no gene match: 9. The CDR3 spans 14 residues. The CDR3 DNA reads as TGTGCCACCGTAAGCGGGATGGGCACCGGGGAGCTGTTTTTT. Encoded protein: CATVSGMGTGELFF.

The genes are TRBV11-2 and TRBJ2-7; TRBD2 aligns across 7 bases. The ends lost 2 bases at V and 4 bases at J; junction bases unmatched: 8. Germline assignment: CDR1 SGHAT and CDR2 FQNNGV. The CDR3 length is 15 residues. The CDR3 here is CASSLLWEGSYEQYF. For the CDR3, the DNA is TGTGCCAGCAGCTTACTTTGGGAGGGCAGTTACGAGCAGTACTTC.

CDR3 sequence: CATSRPGTFSTDTQYF. The CDR3 DNA sequence: TGTGCCACCAGCAGACCTGGGACTTTCAGCACAGATACGCAGTATTTT. The gene calls are TRBV15 and TRBJ2-3, with D perhaps matching TRBD2 (6 bases). Trimming pared 2 bases from V and 0 bases from J, leaving 12 bases between. The V gene's germline CDR1 is LNHNV and CDR2 YYDKDF (reference sequence). This CDR3 has 16 residues.